Below are 12 T cell receptor beta chains sequenced from a single sample in a study of T cell changes during pregnancy in multiple sclerosis. The repertoire was sequenced with immunoSEQ multiplex PCR; TCRdb's copy has only in-frame clones and lacks some. The profile shows around 100,000 clones, almost 95% of them singletons. The sequenced sample was peripheral blood, obtained after pregnancy. These receptors all come from a female donor with multiple sclerosis, enrolled in a pregnancy study.

The chain has TRBV11-2 and TRBJ2-1; 7 bases agree with TRBD2. The V segment lost 1 base and the J segment 1 base; nucleotides outside the gene matches: 7. In germline, CDR1 is SGHAT, CDR2 FQNNGV. This CDR3 is built from 17 residues. CDR3: CASSLVGGSLSYNEQFF. CDR3 bases: TGTGCCAGCAGCTTAGTGGGAGGGTCCCTGTCCTACAATGAGCAGTTCTTC.

This clone was observed a single time. V gene TRBV6-5 combines with J gene TRBJ2-2, with D unresolved. Germline V gene data show CDR1 as MNHEY and CDR2 as SVGAGI. The CDR3 sequence is 16 residues long. The V gene lost 0 bases and the J gene lost 5 bases, with 13 bases spanning the gap. CDR3 bases: TGTGCCAGCAGTTACTCCAGGTCTTCTGGGACCGGGGAGCTGTTTTTT. Translating gives CASSYSRSSGTGELFF.

The chain employs TRBV29-1 and TRBJ2-1, with a weak D call TRBD1 (6 bases). CDR1 is SQVTM, CDR2 ANQGSEA, per germline. The V end lost 6 bases, the J end lost 0 bases, and 15 bases lay between the germline ends. This CDR3 is built from 15 residues. CDR3 protein: CSVAGTQSSYNEQFF. The CDR3 bases are TGCAGCGTCGCCGGGACACAAAGCTCCTACAATGAGCAGTTCTTC.

The chain employs TRBV2 and TRBJ1-4; D not certain. V was pared by 3 bases and J by 0 bases, with 11 bases between. The CDR3 runs to 16 residues. Germline V CDR1 and CDR2: SNHLY, FYNNEI. The CDR3 is CASSDRRIATNEKLFF. In DNA form, the CDR3 reads TGTGCCAGCAGTGATAGGAGGATAGCAACTAATGAAAAACTGTTTTTT.

The CDR3 loop is CASSLLSTDYGYTF. CDR3 nucleotides: TGTGCCAGCAGCTTACTCTCGACAGACTATGGCTACACCTTC. The chain links TRBV7-3 to TRBJ1-2; possibly TRBD1 for D (5 bases). Germline assignment: CDR1 SGHTA and CDR2 FQGTGA. Trimming cost V 2 bases and J 3 bases, with 10 bases left between them. CDR3 length: 14 amino acids.

This chain uses TRBV2 with TRBJ2-1, with 11 nucleotides matching TRBD1. Germline loops: CDR1 SNHLY, CDR2 FYNNEI. The CDR3 is made up of 13 amino acids. With 4 bases clipped from V and 10 bases from J, the junction kept 3 bases outside the gene matches. The CDR3 sequence: CASSGDRGKEQFF. DNA for the CDR3: TGTGCCAGCAGTGGGGACAGGGGGAAAGAGCAGTTCTTC.

The V and J genes are TRBV4-3 and TRBJ2-3, with D perhaps TRBD2 (6 bases). V was cut by 3 bases and J by 4 bases, with 17 bases left in between. Looked up from germline, CDR1 is LGHNA and CDR2 is YSLEER. The CDR3 is made up of 16 amino acids. The CDR3 protein is CASSQGGPGTADTQYF. CDR3 DNA: TGCGCCAGCAGCCAGGGGGGACCCGGGACCGCAGATACGCAGTATTTT.

The J gene is TRBJ2-2, the V gene TRBV2; 10 nucleotides agree with TRBD1. V lost 5 bases to trimming and J lost 1 base; unmatched junction nucleotides: 4. There are 16 residues in the CDR3. CDR1 and CDR2 (germline): SNHLY, FYNNEI. The CDR3 DNA reads TGTGCCAGCAGTCGACAGGGGGCGGAGAACACCGGGGAGCTGTTTTTT. Translated, it gives CASSRQGAENTGELFF.

V gene TRBV6-6 combines with J gene TRBJ2-5; D perhaps matches TRBD2 (6 bases). Germline lookup yields CDR1 MNHNY and CDR2 SVGAGI (reference sequence). The V and J ends lost 7 bases and 5 bases respectively, with 11 bases between them. This CDR3 is 12 amino acids long. The CDR3 DNA is TGTGCCAGCATTGGCGGAGGGGAGACCCAGTACTTC. This encodes CASIGGGETQYF.

This chain's CDR3 is CASGNNEQFF. Here the CDR3 DNA reads TGTGCCAGCGGCAACAATGAGCAGTTCTTC. This chain connects TRBV27 to TRBJ2-1; the D is unclear. The CDR3 runs to 10 residues. Germline V gene data show CDR1 as MNHEY and CDR2 as SMNVEV (reference sequence). V lost 8 bases, J lost 5 bases, and 4 bases lay in between.

The J gene is TRBJ1-4, the V gene TRBV12-5, with TRBD1 matching over 9 bases. The CDR3 covers 16 residues. With V trimmed by 2 bases and J by 8 bases, 9 bases remained unmatched. Germline V lookup: CDR1 LGHNT, CDR2 FRNRAP. CDR3 sequence: CASGLSPRDRDEKLFF. In DNA form, the CDR3 reads TGTGCTAGTGGTTTGAGCCCCCGGGACAGGGACGAAAAACTGTTTTTT.

The chain employs TRBV27 and TRBJ1-1; D unclear. Germline V CDR1 and CDR2: MNHEY, SMNVEV (reference sequence). CDR3 length: 14 amino acids. Trimming left V 4 bases short and J 1 base short, with 10 bases between. CDR3 loop: CASSWLSSNTEAFF. The DNA for the CDR3 is TGTGCCAGCAGTTGGCTTTCATCGAACACTGAAGCTTTCTTT.